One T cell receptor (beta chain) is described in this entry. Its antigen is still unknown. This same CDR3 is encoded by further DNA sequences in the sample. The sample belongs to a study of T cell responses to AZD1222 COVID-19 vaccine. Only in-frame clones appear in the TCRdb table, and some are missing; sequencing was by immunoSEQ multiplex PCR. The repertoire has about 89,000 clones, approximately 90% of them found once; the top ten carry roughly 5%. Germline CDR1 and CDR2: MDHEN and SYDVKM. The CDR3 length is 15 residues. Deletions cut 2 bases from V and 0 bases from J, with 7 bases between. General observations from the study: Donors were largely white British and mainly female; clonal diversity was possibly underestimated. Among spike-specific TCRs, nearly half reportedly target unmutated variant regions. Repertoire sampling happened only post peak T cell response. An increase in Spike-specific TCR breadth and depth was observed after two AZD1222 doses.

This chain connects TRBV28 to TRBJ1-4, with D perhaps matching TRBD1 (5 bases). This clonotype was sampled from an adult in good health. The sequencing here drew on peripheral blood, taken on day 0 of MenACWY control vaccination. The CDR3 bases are TGTGCCAGCAGTTTAGGGGGATCAACTAATGAAAAACTGTTTTTT. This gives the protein CASSLGGSTNEKLFF.